This is a list of T cell receptor beta chains from one sample in a study of cytomegalovirus exposure and HLA in healthy donors. Sequenced by immunoSEQ multiplex PCR; TCRdb stores in-frame clones only, minus some. The profile covers some 170,000 clones, with roughly 91% appearing a single time and 9% to 12% taken by the ten largest. Sample: PBMCs. The receptors come from a woman aged 18-35 years in good health and CMV-seropositive. CDR3s include the opening cysteine and the closing phenylalanine or tryptophan. D genes are given only for firm matches. A clone size is listed for some rows: how often the clone was seen (once, few, many), or a class if it is expanded.

d_gene: TRBD2; v_gene: TRBV30; abundance: -; j_gene: TRBJ2-5; CDR3aa: CAWFSGRLGETQYF; CDR3nt: TGTGCCTGGTTTAGCGGGAGGTTAGGAGAGACCCAGTACTTC
d_gene: TRBD2; v_gene: TRBV4-1; abundance: -; j_gene: TRBJ2-3; CDR3aa: CASSQEGLAGADTQYF; CDR3nt: TGCGCCAGCAGCCAAGAGGGACTAGCGGGAGCAGATACGCAGTATTTT
d_gene: -; v_gene: TRBV5-1; abundance: -; j_gene: TRBJ1-1; CDR3aa: CASSRGENTEAFF; CDR3nt: TGCGCCAGCAGCCGCGGGGAGAACACTGAAGCTTTCTTT
d_gene: TRBD1; v_gene: TRBV19; abundance: -; j_gene: TRBJ1-5; CDR3aa: CASSRIQGAGQPQHF; CDR3nt: TGTGCCAGTAGCCGAATCCAGGGGGCAGGTCAGCCCCAGCATTTT
d_gene: TRBD1; v_gene: TRBV2; abundance: -; j_gene: TRBJ1-4; CDR3aa: CASGDRAGEKLFF; CDR3nt: TGTGCCAGCGGCGACAGGGCGGGGGAAAAACTGTTTTTT
d_gene: -; v_gene: TRBV2; abundance: -; j_gene: TRBJ2-5; CDR3aa: CASSEASGERQETQYF; CDR3nt: TGTGCCAGCAGTGAAGCTAGCGGAGAAAGACAAGAGACCCAGTACTTC
d_gene: -; v_gene: TRBV19; abundance: once; j_gene: TRBJ2-1; CDR3aa: CASMGGFYNEQFF; CDR3nt: TGTGCCAGTATGGGGGGATTTTACAATGAGCAGTTCTTC
d_gene: TRBD2; v_gene: TRBV7-2; abundance: -; j_gene: TRBJ2-1; CDR3aa: CASSLTSGSKNEQFF; CDR3nt: TGTGCCAGCAGCCTTACTAGCGGGAGTAAGAATGAGCAGTTCTTC
d_gene: TRBD1; v_gene: TRBV2; abundance: -; j_gene: TRBJ1-2; CDR3aa: CASKSRTGVNYGYTF; CDR3nt: TGTGCCAGCAAGAGCAGGACAGGGGTCAACTATGGCTACACCTTC
d_gene: TRBD1; v_gene: TRBV25-1; abundance: -; j_gene: TRBJ2-1; CDR3aa: CASSATGGAANEQFF; CDR3nt: TGTGCCAGCAGTGCTACAGGGGGCGCAGCCAATGAGCAGTTCTTC
d_gene: -; v_gene: TRBV19; abundance: -; j_gene: TRBJ1-5; CDR3aa: CASRGQGPNQPQHF; CDR3nt: TGTGCCAGTAGGGGGCAGGGTCCTAATCAGCCCCAGCATTTT
d_gene: TRBD1; v_gene: TRBV12-5; abundance: -; j_gene: TRBJ1-2; CDR3aa: CASGSRDSYGYTF; CDR3nt: TGTGCTAGTGGTTCCCGGGACAGCTATGGCTACACCTTC
d_gene: TRBD2; v_gene: TRBV5-6; abundance: -; j_gene: TRBJ2-7; CDR3aa: CASSLASGNSYEQYF; CDR3nt: TGTGCCAGCAGCTTGGCTAGCGGGAACTCCTACGAGCAGTACTTC
d_gene: TRBD2; v_gene: TRBV7-9; abundance: -; j_gene: TRBJ2-7; CDR3aa: CASSTTSGRDEQYF; CDR3nt: TGTGCCAGCAGCACTACTAGCGGGAGGGACGAGCAGTACTTC
d_gene: TRBD2; v_gene: TRBV2; abundance: -; j_gene: TRBJ2-3; CDR3aa: CASSERTSGVDTQYF; CDR3nt: TGTGCCAGCAGTGAAAGGACTAGCGGGGTGGATACGCAGTATTTT
d_gene: TRBD2; v_gene: TRBV5-4; abundance: -; j_gene: TRBJ2-1; CDR3aa: CASSLDGGLAGKSSYNEQFF; CDR3nt: TGTGCCAGCAGCTTAGACGGGGGACTAGCGGGAAAGAGCTCCTACAATGAGCAGTTCTTC
d_gene: -; v_gene: TRBV19; abundance: -; j_gene: TRBJ2-3; CDR3aa: CASSISFPSTDTQYF; CDR3nt: TGTGCCAGTAGTATTTCTTTTCCTAGCACAGATACGCAGTATTTT
d_gene: -; v_gene: TRBV7-7; abundance: -; j_gene: TRBJ2-1; CDR3aa: CASSEGIAGTDEPRFFF; CDR3nt: TGTGCTAGCAGCGAGGGGATAGCCGGGACTGACGAACCGAGGTTTTTCTTC
d_gene: TRBD1; v_gene: TRBV6-6; abundance: -; j_gene: TRBJ2-1; CDR3aa: CASDRGQVTEQFF; CDR3nt: TGTGCCAGTGACAGGGGGCAGGTTACTGAGCAGTTCTTC
d_gene: TRBD2; v_gene: TRBV11-2; abundance: -; j_gene: TRBJ2-1; CDR3aa: CASSLLAGAYNEQFF; CDR3nt: TGTGCCAGCAGCTTATTGGCGGGAGCCTACAATGAGCAGTTCTTC
d_gene: -; v_gene: TRBV6-1; abundance: -; j_gene: TRBJ2-7; CDR3aa: CASLKDTFYEQYF; CDR3nt: TGTGCCAGCCTTAAAGACACCTTCTACGAGCAGTACTTC
d_gene: -; v_gene: TRBV4-3; abundance: -; j_gene: TRBJ1-1; CDR3aa: CASSSSTGVNTEAFF; CDR3nt: -
d_gene: TRBD1; v_gene: TRBV10-3; abundance: -; j_gene: TRBJ1-2; CDR3aa: CAISESRGQGGGGYTF; CDR3nt: TGTGCCATCAGTGAGTCGAGGGGACAGGGTGGTGGTGGCTACACCTTC
d_gene: TRBD2; v_gene: TRBV9; abundance: -; j_gene: TRBJ2-1; CDR3aa: CASSADPFLTSGRNDEQFF; CDR3nt: TGTGCCAGCAGCGCCGATCCTTTCCTGACTAGCGGGAGAAACGATGAGCAGTTCTTC
d_gene: -; v_gene: TRBV18; abundance: -; j_gene: TRBJ1-2; CDR3aa: CASSLDSYYGYTF; CDR3nt: TGTGCCAGCTCACTTGACAGCTACTATGGCTACACCTTC
d_gene: TRBD1; v_gene: TRBV10-3; abundance: -; j_gene: TRBJ2-3; CDR3aa: CAISESGRGRKLDTQYF; CDR3nt: TGTGCCATCAGTGAGTCCGGTAGGGGGCGTAAGTTAGATACGCAGTATTTT
d_gene: TRBD1; v_gene: TRBV30; abundance: -; j_gene: TRBJ1-2; CDR3aa: CAWSQTGGPFSYGYTF; CDR3nt: TGTGCCTGGAGCCAGACAGGGGGCCCCTTTTCCTATGGCTACACCTTC
d_gene: TRBD2; v_gene: TRBV4-3; abundance: -; j_gene: TRBJ2-1; CDR3aa: CASSQVGGSDEQFF; CDR3nt: TGCGCCAGCAGCCAAGTGGGCGGGAGCGACGAGCAGTTCTTC
d_gene: TRBD2; v_gene: TRBV10-3; abundance: -; j_gene: TRBJ2-7; CDR3aa: CAISGSTSGRDGEQYF; CDR3nt: TGTGCCATCAGTGGGTCAACTAGCGGGAGGGACGGGGAGCAGTACTTC
d_gene: TRBD2; v_gene: TRBV28; abundance: -; j_gene: TRBJ2-2; CDR3aa: CASSLFRRTSIDTGELFF; CDR3nt: TGTGCCAGCAGTTTATTTCGACGGACTAGCATAGACACCGGGGAGCTGTTTTTT
d_gene: -; v_gene: TRBV4-1; abundance: -; j_gene: TRBJ2-6; CDR3aa: CASSSRTDSSGANVLTF; CDR3nt: TGCGCCAGCAGCTCTAGGACTGATAGCTCTGGGGCCAACGTCCTGACTTTC
d_gene: -; v_gene: TRBV18; abundance: -; j_gene: TRBJ2-5; CDR3aa: CASSRGQETQYF; CDR3nt: TGTGCCAGCTCCCGGGGCCAAGAGACCCAGTACTTC
d_gene: TRBD1; v_gene: TRBV10-2; abundance: -; j_gene: TRBJ1-2; CDR3aa: CASRTGGKANYGYTF; CDR3nt: TGCGCCAGCAGGACAGGGGGGAAGGCTAACTATGGCTACACCTTC
d_gene: TRBD1; v_gene: TRBV20-1; abundance: -; j_gene: TRBJ2-3; CDR3aa: CSARQGDTQYF; CDR3nt: TGCAGTGCTCGACAGGGTGATACGCAGTATTTT
d_gene: TRBD1; v_gene: TRBV18; abundance: -; j_gene: TRBJ2-2; CDR3aa: CASSEGQGAGELFF; CDR3nt: TGTGCCAGCTCAGAAGGACAGGGAGCCGGGGAGCTGTTTTTT
d_gene: -; v_gene: TRBV5-6; abundance: -; j_gene: TRBJ1-1; CDR3aa: CASSLGSVNTEAFF; CDR3nt: TGTGCCAGCAGCTTGGGGTCAGTGAACACTGAAGCTTTCTTT
d_gene: -; v_gene: TRBV4-1; abundance: -; j_gene: TRBJ2-7; CDR3aa: CASSQFRGAAYEQYF; CDR3nt: TGCGCCAGCAGCCAATTTAGGGGCGCCGCCTACGAGCAGTACTTC
d_gene: TRBD1; v_gene: TRBV30; abundance: once; j_gene: TRBJ1-5; CDR3aa: CALDPGTGRNQPQHF; CDR3nt: TGTGCCCTCGATCCCGGGACAGGGAGAAATCAGCCCCAGCATTTT
d_gene: TRBD2; v_gene: TRBV6-5; abundance: -; j_gene: TRBJ2-7; CDR3aa: CASRRLADSYEQYF; CDR3nt: TGTGCCAGCAGGAGACTAGCGGACTCCTACGAGCAGTACTTC
d_gene: TRBD1; v_gene: TRBV9; abundance: -; j_gene: TRBJ1-3; CDR3aa: CASSGLQGFAGNTIYF; CDR3nt: TGTGCCAGCAGCGGACTACAGGGGTTTGCTGGAAACACCATATATTTT
d_gene: -; v_gene: TRBV29-1; abundance: -; j_gene: TRBJ2-7; CDR3aa: CSVEGRGTYEQYF; CDR3nt: TGCAGCGTTGAAGGCAGGGGAACCTACGAGCAGTACTTC
d_gene: -; v_gene: TRBV19; abundance: -; j_gene: TRBJ2-7; CDR3aa: CASSITQGTYEQYF; CDR3nt: TGTGCCAGTAGTATTACTCAGGGAACCTACGAGCAGTACTTC
d_gene: -; v_gene: TRBV4-2; abundance: few; j_gene: TRBJ1-5; CDR3aa: CASSQEGAGGNQPQHF; CDR3nt: TGTGCCAGCAGCCAAGAGGGGGCAGGGGGCAATCAGCCCCAGCATTTT
d_gene: -; v_gene: TRBV6-5; abundance: -; j_gene: TRBJ1-1; CDR3aa: CASRLQGLRTEAFF; CDR3nt: TGTGCCAGCCGTCTACAGGGATTAAGGACTGAAGCTTTCTTT
d_gene: TRBD1; v_gene: TRBV29-1; abundance: -; j_gene: TRBJ2-1; CDR3aa: CSATGGAYNEQFF; CDR3nt: TGCAGCGCAACAGGGGGCGCCTACAATGAGCAGTTCTTC
d_gene: TRBD2; v_gene: TRBV11-2; abundance: -; j_gene: TRBJ2-5; CDR3aa: CASSLIGATGGETQYF; CDR3nt: TGTGCCAGCAGCTTAATCGGGGCAACGGGGGGAGAGACCCAGTACTTC
d_gene: -; v_gene: TRBV9; abundance: -; j_gene: TRBJ1-1; CDR3aa: CASSVEGGTEAFF; CDR3nt: TGTGCCAGCAGCGTAGAGGGAGGGACTGAAGCTTTCTTT
d_gene: -; v_gene: TRBV4-1; abundance: -; j_gene: TRBJ1-1; CDR3aa: CASSQGNPADTEAFF; CDR3nt: TGCGCCAGCAGCCAAGGGAATCCCGCGGACACTGAAGCTTTCTTT
d_gene: -; v_gene: TRBV2; abundance: -; j_gene: TRBJ1-4; CDR3aa: CASKEMANEKLFF; CDR3nt: TGTGCCAGCAAAGAGATGGCTAATGAAAAACTGTTTTTT